This T cell receptor beta chain was retrieved from a study of control samples from healthy donors and cancer patients. V shed 2 bases, J shed 2 bases, and the junction held 7 bases outside the gene matches. The CDR3 sequence is 16 residues long. CDR1 and CDR2 (germline): MDHEN, SYDVKM. Repertoires were generated with immunoSEQ multiplex PCR, while TCRdb's copy carries only in-frame clones and drops some. The repertoire holds some 130,000 clones, with about nine tenths as singletons. The rearrangement links TRBV28 to TRBJ1-1, with 8 bases aligning to TRBD1. The TCR originated in a man younger than 35 in good health. The sequencing input was blood. The CDR3 loop reads CASSLPTGTGNTEAFF. The CDR3 bases are TGTGCCAGCAGTTTACCCACCGGGACAGGCAACACTGAAGCTTTCTTT.